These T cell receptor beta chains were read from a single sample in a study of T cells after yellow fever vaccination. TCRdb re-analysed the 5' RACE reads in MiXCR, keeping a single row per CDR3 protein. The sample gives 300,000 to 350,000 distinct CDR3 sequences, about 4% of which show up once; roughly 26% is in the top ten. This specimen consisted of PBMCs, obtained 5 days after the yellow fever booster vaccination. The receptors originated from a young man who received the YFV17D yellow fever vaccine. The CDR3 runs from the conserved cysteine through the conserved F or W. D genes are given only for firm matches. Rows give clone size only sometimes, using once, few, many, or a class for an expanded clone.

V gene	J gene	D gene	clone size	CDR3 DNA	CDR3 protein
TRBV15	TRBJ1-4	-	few	TGTGCCACCAGCAGAGTCAGCGGTACTAATGAAAAACTGTTTTTT	CATSRVSGTNEKLFF
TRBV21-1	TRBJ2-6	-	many	TGTGCCAGCAGCAGGAACAGGAAGTCCCATGGGGCCAACGTCCTGACTTTC	CASSRNRKSHGANVLTF
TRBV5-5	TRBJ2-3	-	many	TGTGCCAGCAGACAGGTTACCACAGATACGCAGTATTTT	CASRQVTTDTQYF
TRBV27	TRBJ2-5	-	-	TGTGCCACCAAGGGGGTTGGCCAAGAGACCCAGTACTTC	CATKGVGQETQYF
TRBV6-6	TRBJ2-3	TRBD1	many	TGTGCCAGCCGGACAGGGGGCACAGATACGCAGTATTTT	CASRTGGTDTQYF
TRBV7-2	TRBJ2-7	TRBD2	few	TGTGCCAGCAGCTTTAGAGCGGGGGAATATTACGAGCAGTACTTC	CASSFRAGEYYEQYF
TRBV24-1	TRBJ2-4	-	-	TGTGCCACCAGTGAGACTGGCCAAAACATTCAGTACTTC	CATSETGQNIQYF
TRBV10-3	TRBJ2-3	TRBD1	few	TGTGCCATCAGTGAAGGGACAGGGAGCATGAGCACAGATACGCAGTATTTT	CAISEGTGSMSTDTQYF
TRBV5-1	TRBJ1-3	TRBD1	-	TGCGCCAGCAGTTGGCCTGCGGGACAGGACTCACCCTCTGGAAACACCATATATTTT	CASSWPAGQDSPSGNTIYF
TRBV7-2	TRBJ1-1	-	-	TGTGCCAGCAGCTTAGGGGTCTCGGGGGCGTACACTGAAGCTTTCTTT	CASSLGVSGAYTEAFF
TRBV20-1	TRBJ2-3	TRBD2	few	TGCAGTGCAACGACTAGCGGGGGACATACGCAGTATTTT	CSATTSGGHTQYF
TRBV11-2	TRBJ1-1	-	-	TGTGCCAGCAGCCAACAACCGAACACTGAAGCTTTCTTT	CASSQQPNTEAFF
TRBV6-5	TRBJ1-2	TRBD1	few	TGTGCCAGCAGTTATTGGGACAGGGGGACAGGCTACACCTTC	CASSYWDRGTGYTF
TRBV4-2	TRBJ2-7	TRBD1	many	TGTGCCAGCAGCCAAGACAGGGGGCGCGAGCAGTACTTC	CASSQDRGREQYF
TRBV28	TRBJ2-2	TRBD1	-	TGTGCCAGCACCCCAAGGACAGGGGATATGCCCGGGGAGCTGTTTTTT	CASTPRTGDMPGELFF
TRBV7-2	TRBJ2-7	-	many	TGTGCCAGCAGCTTACTACAGGGTCCCCCTAGCTCCTACGAGCAGTACTTC	CASSLLQGPPSSYEQYF
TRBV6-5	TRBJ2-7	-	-	TGTGCCAGCAGCAGACTCTACGAGCAGTACTTC	CASSRLYEQYF
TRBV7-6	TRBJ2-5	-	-	TGTGCCAGTGCGTTTACTCAATCGCAAGAGACCCAGTACTTC	CASAFTQSQETQYF
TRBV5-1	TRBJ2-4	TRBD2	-	TGCGCCAGCAGCCCGCCCCGCGGGGGGGCGGAGGACATTCAGTACTTC	CASSPPRGGAEDIQYF
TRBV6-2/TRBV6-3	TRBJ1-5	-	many	TGTGCCAGCAAAGGTTGGGGCCACGACAATCAGCCCCAGCATTTT	CASKGWGHDNQPQHF
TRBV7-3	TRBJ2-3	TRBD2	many	TGTGCCAGCAGCCCCGGGCTAGCGGGGGGAGATACGCAGTATTTT	CASSPGLAGGDTQYF
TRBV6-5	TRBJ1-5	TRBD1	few	TGTGCCAGCAGTCGTAACCGGGACAGGGGTCAGCCCCAGCATTTT	CASSRNRDRGQPQHF
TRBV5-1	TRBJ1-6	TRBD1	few	TGCGCCAGCAGGCCTTTACAGGGGCAGGGTTCACCCCTCCACTTT	CASRPLQGQGSPLHF
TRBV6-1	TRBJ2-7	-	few	TGTGCCAGCGGCTCGGTCACTGGTCCCTACGAGCAGTACTTC	CASGSVTGPYEQYF
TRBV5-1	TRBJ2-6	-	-	TGCGCCAGCAGCTTGCCCCTCAGGGTTGGCTCTGGGGCCAACGTCCTGACTTTC	CASSLPLRVGSGANVLTF
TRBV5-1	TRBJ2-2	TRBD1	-	TGCGCCAGCAGCTTAAGGACAGGGGCCGGGGAGCTGTTTTTT	CASSLRTGAGELFF
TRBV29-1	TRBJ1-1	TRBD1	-	TGCAGCGTCGTTGGGGACAGCACTAACACTGAAGCTTTCTTT	CSVVGDSTNTEAFF
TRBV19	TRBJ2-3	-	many	TGTGCCAGTAGTATACGCAGGCGGCAGGGAATGAGTGCTCCAGATACGCAGTATTTT	CASSIRRRQGMSAPDTQYF
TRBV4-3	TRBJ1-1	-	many	TGCGCCAGCAGCCAAGAAAGGGGAGGGTCGCCTGAAGCTTTCTTT	CASSQERGGSPEAFF
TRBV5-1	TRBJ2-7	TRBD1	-	TGCGCCAGCAGCTGGACAGGGGGCCTCAACGAGCAGTACTTC	CASSWTGGLNEQYF
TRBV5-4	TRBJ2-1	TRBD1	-	TGTGCCAGCAGCTCACGGACAGGGGGCGTATCCTACAATGAGCAGTTCTTC	CASSSRTGGVSYNEQFF
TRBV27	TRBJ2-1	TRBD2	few	TGTGCCAGCAGTTTCCGAGCGGGGGGCATGAGCTCCTACAATGAGCAGTTCTTC	CASSFRAGGMSSYNEQFF
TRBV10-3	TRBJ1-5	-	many	TGTGCCATCAGTCAACCGGGACCTAATCAGCCCCAGCATTTT	CAISQPGPNQPQHF
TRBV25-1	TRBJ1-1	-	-	TGTGCCAGCAGTGTAGGGGAAGTATGGGTTAACACTGAAGCTTTCTTT	CASSVGEVWVNTEAFF